The next 31 T cell receptor beta chains were all read from a single sample in a study of blood T cell repertoires in COVID-19. Clones were read by immunoSEQ multiplex PCR, and TCRdb kept only the in-frame ones, dropping some. The sample includes some 150,000 clones, around 84% seen only once; the top ten take under 15%. Sequences were obtained from peripheral blood. The receptor source for this set is a man aged 55-75 years with active or convalescent COVID-19.

This chain connects TRBV6-5 to TRBJ1-1, with D uncertain. Germline CDR1 and CDR2: MNHEY and SVGAGI. Trimming pared 5 bases from V and 1 base from J, leaving 11 bases between. The length of the CDR3 is 14 residues. CDR3 in DNA: TGTGCCAGCAGTAGGAGGGCCGCGAACACTGAAGCTTTCTTT. This gives the protein CASSRRAANTEAFF.

The gene calls are TRBV7-3 and TRBJ2-6; D is perhaps TRBD2 (5 bases). This CDR3 is 18 amino acids long. The V end lost 0 bases, the J end lost 2 bases, and 14 bases lay between the germline ends. CDR1 is SGHTA and CDR2 is FQGTGA in the germline V gene. CDR3 sequence reads: CASSLTAPGITGANVLTF. CDR3 DNA sequence: TGTGCCAGCAGCTTAACGGCACCCGGGATTACTGGGGCCAACGTCCTGACTTTC.

This chain connects TRBV11-2 to TRBJ1-3; no firm D call. Germline CDR1 reads SGHAT; CDR2 reads FQNNGV. V was cut by 0 bases and J by 0 bases, with 6 bases left in between. The CDR3 consists of 15 residues. The CDR3 region has the DNA TGTGCCAGCAGCTTAGAGGTCAGCTCTGGAAACACCATATATTTT. Protein: CASSLEVSSGNTIYF.

Points on this clone: Other DNA sequences from this sample encode an identical CDR3 as well. V is TRBV6-2 or TRBV6-3 and J is TRBJ1-5; a weak D match, TRBD1 (6 bases). Trimming took 2 bases from V and 1 from J, leaving 9 bases between them. The CDR3 has 15 amino acids. The germline gives CDR1 MNHEY, CDR2 SVGEGT. The CDR3 here is CASSYRGGSNQPQHF. The CDR3 DNA reads as TGTGCCAGCAGTTACAGGGGGGGGAGCAATCAGCCCCAGCATTTT.

The chain recombines TRBV29-1 with TRBJ2-7; 10 nucleotides agree with TRBD1. This CDR3 has 14 residues. Per germline, CDR1 SQVTM and CDR2 ANQGSEA. The V gene end was trimmed by 2 bases and the J gene end by 2 bases; junction bases not matched to a gene: 3. CDR3 in amino acids: CSVETTGGTYEQYF. The CDR3 DNA reads TGCAGCGTTGAAACGACAGGGGGCACCTACGAGCAGTACTTC.

The V and J genes are TRBV5-4 and TRBJ1-1, with unresolved D. The V and J ends lost 7 bases and 3 bases respectively, with 16 bases between them. Germline-derived CDR1 and CDR2 are SGHNT and YYREEE (reference sequence). The CDR3 runs to 14 residues. The CDR3 bases are TGTGCCAGCCGACCCATTGAACGGGACACTGAAGCTTTCTTT. As protein: CASRPIERDTEAFF.

Concerning this clone itself: Other DNA variants within this sample encode the same CDR3. The chain carries TRBV5-1 and TRBJ2-7; 10 positions agree with TRBD2. V lost 0 bases to trimming and J lost 5 bases; unmatched junction nucleotides: 2. The CDR3 covers 14 residues. Per germline, CDR1 SGHRS and CDR2 YFSETQ. The CDR3 nucleotides read TGCGCCAGCAGCTTGGGACTAGCGGGCCACGAGCAGTACTTC. Encoded protein: CASSLGLAGHEQYF.

The J gene is TRBJ2-1, the V gene TRBV11-2, with TRBD2 identical over 8 bases. The CDR3 covers 15 residues. CDR1 and CDR2 (germline): SGHAT, FQNNGV. V shed 5 bases, J shed 8 bases, and the junction held 11 bases outside the gene matches. The DNA for the CDR3 is TGTGCCAGCAGCATTACGGGAGGGGGGCATGATGAGCAGTTCTTC. This translates into CASSITGGGHDEQFF.

V and J are TRBV11-2 and TRBJ2-7, with D maybe TRBD1 (5 bases). V was trimmed by 5 bases and J by 1 base, leaving 15 bases between them. Germline V gene data show CDR1 as SGHAT and CDR2 as FQNNGV. The CDR3 extends over 15 amino acids. The CDR3 bases are TGTGCCAGCAGCCTGGGGTACAGGAATTCCTACGAGCAGTACTTC. It encodes CASSLGYRNSYEQYF. The entire variable domain, with the rest obtained from reference TRBV11-2 and TRBJ2-7, is as follows: EAGVAQSPRYKIIEKRQSVAFWCNPISGHATLYWYQQILGQGPKLLIQFQNNGVVDDSQLPKDRFSAERLKGVDSTLKIQPAKLEDSAVYLCASSLGYRNSYEQYFGPGTRLTVT.

The chain is built from TRBV6-1 and TRBJ2-1; D is ambiguous. V was clipped by 3 bases and J by 1 base, with 10 bases between them. CDR1 is MNHNS, CDR2 SASEGT, per germline. The CDR3 is 15 residues long. CDR3 in amino acids: CASSEAWWSYNEQFF. The DNA for the CDR3 is TGTGCCAGCAGTGAGGCTTGGTGGTCCTACAATGAGCAGTTCTTC.

The V and J genes are TRBV4-1 and TRBJ2-7; 9 nucleotides line up with TRBD2. CDR3 length: 15 amino acids. The trim removed 6 bases at V and 3 bases at J, leaving 9 bases unmatched. CDR1 is MGHRA and CDR2 is YSYEKL in the germline V gene. Here the CDR3 DNA reads TGCGCCAGCAGTCAAACCGGGACTAGCAGCTACGAGCAGTACTTC. Translating it yields CASSQTGTSSYEQYF.

The gene calls are TRBV30 and TRBJ2-4; TRBD1 is a possible D gene (7 bases). Germline CDR1 is GTSNPN and CDR2 is SVGIG (reference sequence). Between the trimmed V and J ends, which lost 2 bases and 7 bases, there was a span of 12 bases. The CDR3 extends over 13 amino acids. The CDR3: CAWSLRGANIQYF. The CDR3 DNA follows: TGTGCCTGGAGTCTCAGGGGGGCCAACATTCAGTACTTC.

CDR3 bases: TGTGCCAGCAGTTTTAGGACAGCGCACAACTATGGCTACACCTTC. This sequence encodes CASSFRTAHNYGYTF. This chain links TRBV27 with TRBJ1-2, with D perhaps matching TRBD1 (6 bases). The CDR3 contains 15 residues. The germline CDR1 and CDR2 sequences are MNHEY and SMNVEV (reference sequence). V lost 3 bases and J lost 2, with 13 bases in between.

This chain links TRBV3-1 (or the pseudogene TRBV3-2) with TRBJ2-5; 12 bases line up with TRBD2. The CDR3 has 17 residues. V lost 3 bases, J lost 2 bases, and 7 bases stayed unmatched. Germline lookup yields CDR1 LGHDT and CDR2 YNNKEL (reference sequence). In nucleotides, the CDR3 is TGTGCCAGCAGCCAGGAACTAGCGGGAGGCACACAAGAGACCCAGTACTTC. Translation gives CASSQELAGGTQETQYF.

This chain uses TRBV7-2 with TRBJ1-2; D call uncertain. From germline, CDR1 is SGHTA and CDR2 FQGNSA. Trimming shortened V by 5 bases and J by 2 bases, and 9 bases separated the two germline ends. CDR3 length: 13 residues. The CDR3 DNA follows: TGTGCCAGCAGCCCCGACAAGAACTATGGCTACACCTTC. Its translation: CASSPDKNYGYTF. The full variable domain, completed using reference TRBV7-2 and TRBJ1-2, is GAGVSQSPSNKVTEKGKDVELRCDPISGHTALYWYRQSLGQGLEFLIYFQGNSAPDKSGLPSDRFSAERTGGSVSTLTIQRTQQEDSAVYLCASSPDKNYGYTFGSGTRLTVV.

This clone appeared a single time. This rearrangement joins TRBV3-1 (or the pseudogene TRBV3-2) to TRBJ2-7; the D gene is possibly TRBD2 (7 bases). The V and J ends lost 4 bases and 4 bases respectively, with 14 bases between them. Per the germline V gene, CDR1 is LGHDT and CDR2 is YNNKEL (reference sequence). This CDR3 contains 14 residues. CDR3: CASSRRGRGYEQYF. As DNA, the CDR3 is TGTGCCAGCAGCCGGCGGGGGCGGGGGTACGAGCAGTACTTC.

The chain uses TRBV5-5 and TRBJ1-6, with a weak D call TRBD1 (5 bases). V lost 4 bases to trimming and J lost 10 bases, with 21 bases between them. Germline CDR1 reads SGHKS; CDR2 reads YYEKEE (reference sequence). This CDR3 comprises 16 residues. The CDR3 is CASSIFEGADKSPLHF. The CDR3 DNA reads as TGTGCCAGCAGCATTTTTGAAGGGGCGGACAAATCACCCCTCCACTTT.

The gene calls are TRBV3-1 (or the pseudogene TRBV3-2) and TRBJ1-5, with a possible D match to TRBD1 (6 bases). The V end lost 3 bases, the J end lost 4 bases, and 13 bases lay between the germline ends. Germline lookup yields CDR1 LGHDT and CDR2 YNNKEL (reference sequence). The CDR3 is 15 residues long. The CDR3 DNA is TGTGCCAGCAGCCACCGCAGGGGAGAGAATCAGCCCCAGCATTTT. It is translated as CASSHRRGENQPQHF.

A remark on this clone: One end of the junction fails to match germline, which may point to a read error. The rearrangement joins TRBV28 to TRBJ2-7; tentative D call: TRBD1 (5 bases). This CDR3 spans 12 amino acids. CDR1 is MDHEN, CDR2 SYDVKM, per germline. The CDR3 DNA reads as TGTGCCAGCAGTTTATTCAACAGGTTTCGACACTTC. Translated, it gives CASSLFNRFRHF.

This sequence joins TRBV6-4 and TRBJ2-3; D gene unclear. Trimming cost V 9 bases and J 9 bases, with 16 bases left between them. This CDR3 is built from 12 residues. CDR1 and CDR2 from the germline V gene are MRHNA and SNTAGT. The CDR3 region has the DNA TGTGCCAGGTTCCCGACTCTCCTCACGCAGTATTTT. It specifies CARFPTLLTQYF.

The genes are TRBV7-2 and TRBJ2-7, with a weak D call TRBD2 (6 bases). The V gene lost 1 base and the J gene lost 4 bases, with 11 bases spanning the gap. From germline, CDR1 is SGHTA and CDR2 FQGNSA. The CDR3 is 14 amino acids. CDR3 region: CASSLGGKGYEQYF. The CDR3 nucleotides are TGTGCCAGCAGCTTAGGCGGGAAGGGATACGAGCAGTACTTC. The full variable domain, its missing parts supplied by reference TRBV7-2 and TRBJ2-7, is GAGVSQSPSNKVTEKGKDVELRCDPISGHTALYWYRQSLGQGLEFLIYFQGNSAPDKSGLPSDRFSAERTGGSVSTLTIQRTQQEDSAVYLCASSLGGKGYEQYFGPGTRLTVT.

The CDR3 coding sequence is TGCGCCAGCAGCTTGGGAGTGGGGACAGCCTTTAACTATGGCTACACCTTC. This codes for CASSLGVGTAFNYGYTF. This chain connects TRBV5-1 to TRBJ1-2; 7 bases agree with TRBD1. Trimming removed 0 bases from V and 1 base from J; junction bases left unmatched: 9. The CDR3 is made up of 17 amino acids. Germline V gene lookup returns CDR1 SGHRS and CDR2 YFSETQ.

The chain joins TRBV6-2 or TRBV6-3 to TRBJ1-4; D not resolved. Between the trimmed V and J ends, which lost 2 bases and 8 bases, there was a span of 18 bases. The CDR3 is 16 amino acids. Germline CDR1 is MNHEY and CDR2 is SVGEGT. The CDR3 nucleotides are TGTGCCAGCAGTTACCCCAACGCGGGGATAGAGGAAAAACTGTTTTTT. Its translation is CASSYPNAGIEEKLFF.

J is TRBJ1-1 and V is TRBV5-4, with 10 bases aligning to TRBD1. This CDR3 comprises 13 residues. The trim removed 7 bases at V and 5 bases at J, leaving 5 bases unmatched. Germline V gene lookup returns CDR1 SGHNT and CDR2 YYREEE (reference sequence). The CDR3: CASLDRGRTEAFF. The CDR3 nucleotides are TGTGCCAGCTTAGACAGGGGGCGTACTGAAGCTTTCTTT.

For this clone: Other DNA sequences in the same sample also yield this CDR3. The CDR3 here is CASSLGASQETQYF. The CDR3 nucleotides read TGTGCCAGCAGCTTGGGGGCTAGCCAAGAGACCCAGTACTTC. This chain connects TRBV11-3 to TRBJ2-5, with a weak D call TRBD1 (6 bases). Germline-derived CDR1 and CDR2 are SGHNT and YENEEA. The V end lost 3 bases, the J end lost 1 base, and 9 bases lay between the germline ends. This CDR3 region has 14 residues.

This clone was detected once. This chain uses TRBV4-1 with TRBJ2-7; 7 bases line up with TRBD2. The V and J ends lost 3 bases and 6 bases, in that order; junction bases with no gene match: 8. The CDR3 has 14 residues. From germline, CDR1 is MGHRA and CDR2 YSYEKL. CDR3 region: CASSQGLRGGEQYF. CDR3 nucleotides: TGCGCCAGCAGCCAGGGACTACGGGGCGGCGAGCAGTACTTC.

The chain carries TRBV5-1 and TRBJ1-3; D ambiguous. Per germline, CDR1 SGHRS and CDR2 YFSETQ. This CDR3 has 16 residues. V dropped 5 bases and J dropped 3 bases, with 18 bases sitting between them. CDR3 in DNA: TGCGCCAGCAGGGGCTTTATAGATTACATTGGAAACACCATATATTTT. Residues: CASRGFIDYIGNTIYF.

This clone was seen only once. The chain combines TRBV7-6 with TRBJ2-7; 9 nucleotides line up with TRBD2. The germline V gene has CDR1 SGHVS and CDR2 FNYEAQ. The junction had 3 bases not matched to a gene; V was cut back by 2 bases and J by 1 base. There are 15 residues in the CDR3. The CDR3 loop is CASSLMREGSYEQYF. Here the CDR3 DNA reads TGTGCCAGCAGCTTAATGCGGGAGGGATCCTACGAGCAGTACTTC.

J is TRBJ2-7 and V is TRBV24-1; no reliable D call. CDR3 length equals 16 residues. CDR1 and CDR2 (germline): KGHDR, SFDVKD. V lost 4 bases and J 4 bases, leaving 19 bases between the germline ends. The CDR3 here is CATSDCPAGCVYEQYF. Here the CDR3 DNA reads TGTGCCACCAGTGACTGCCCGGCCGGGTGTGTATACGAGCAGTACTTC.

The chain is built from TRBV18 and TRBJ1-2; 12 bases align to TRBD1. CDR1 is KGHSH, CDR2 LQKENI, per germline. The CDR3 is made up of 17 amino acids. Unmatched junction bases numbered 7, after V lost 3 bases and J lost 2 bases. The CDR3 region has the DNA TGTGCCAGCTCACCCAACCCGGGACAGGGGGCAAACTATGGCTACACCTTC. This codes for CASSPNPGQGANYGYTF. The full variable domain, rest sourced from reference TRBV18 and TRBJ1-2, is NAGVMQNPRHLVRRRGQEARLRCSPMKGHSHVYWYRQLPEEGLKFMVYLQKENIIDESGMPKERFSAEFPKEGPSILRIQQVVRGDSAAYFCASSPNPGQGANYGYTFGSGTRLTVV.

V and J are TRBV4-2 and TRBJ2-1; 10 bases map to TRBD2. Germline-derived CDR1 and CDR2 are LGHNA and YNFKEQ. The CDR3 is 16 residues long. V was pared by 3 bases and J by 3 bases, with 5 bases of the junction left unmatched. The CDR3 loop reads CASSQGAGGNYNEQFF. The DNA of the CDR3 is TGTGCCAGCAGCCAGGGAGCGGGAGGGAACTACAATGAGCAGTTCTTC.